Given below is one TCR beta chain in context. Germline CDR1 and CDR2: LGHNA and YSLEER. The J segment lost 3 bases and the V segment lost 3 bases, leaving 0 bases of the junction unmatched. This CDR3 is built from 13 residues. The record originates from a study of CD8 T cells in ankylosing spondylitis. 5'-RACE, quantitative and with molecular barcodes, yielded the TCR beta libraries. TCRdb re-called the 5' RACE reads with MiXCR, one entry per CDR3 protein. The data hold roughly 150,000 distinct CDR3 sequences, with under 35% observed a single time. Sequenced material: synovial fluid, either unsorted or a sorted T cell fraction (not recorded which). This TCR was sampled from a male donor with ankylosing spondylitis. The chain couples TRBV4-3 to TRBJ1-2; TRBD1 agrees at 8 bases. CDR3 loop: CASSQDRDYGYTF. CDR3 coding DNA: TGCGCCAGCAGCCAGGACAGGGACTATGGCTACACCTTC.